One sample yielded the 18 T cell receptor beta chains listed below, sequenced in a study of OX40 agonist ivuxolimab in advanced cancers. Profiled with immunoSEQ multiplex PCR; TCRdb holds only in-frame clones, not every one. The data hold fewer than 55,000 clones, with roughly 84% observed a single time. Sequencing was performed on CD4+ or CD8+ T cells sorted from blood, taken in a trial of the OX40 agonist ivuxolimab. Every receptor here comes from an adult with an advanced solid tumor such as melanoma, head and neck, liver or kidney cancer.

This clone was seen only once. The chain recombines TRBV28 with TRBJ1-3, with 7 nucleotides matching TRBD1. Germline assignment: CDR1 MDHEN and CDR2 SYDVKM. This CDR3 spans 14 amino acids. V lost 6 bases to trimming and J lost 3 bases; unmatched junction nucleotides: 5. The chain's CDR3 is CASRPGGLGNTIYF. The CDR3 DNA follows: TGTGCCAGCAGGCCAGGGGGGCTTGGAAACACCATATATTTT.

The chain links TRBV11-2 to TRBJ2-7; D ambiguous. V shed 1 base and J shed 4 bases, with 5 bases lying between them. The CDR3 runs 12 residues. Germline V lookup: CDR1 SGHAT, CDR2 FQNNGV. The CDR3: CASSLAPYEQYF. The CDR3 region has the DNA TGTGCCAGCAGCTTAGCGCCATACGAGCAGTACTTC. The whole variable domain, filled in from reference TRBV11-2 and TRBJ2-7, reads EAGVAQSPRYKIIEKRQSVAFWCNPISGHATLYWYQQILGQGPKLLIQFQNNGVVDDSQLPKDRFSAERLKGVDSTLKIQPAKLEDSAVYLCASSLAPYEQYFGPGTRLTVT.

The chain uses TRBV5-1 and TRBJ1-6, with TRBD1 as a possible D gene (5 bases). V lost 1 base and J lost 10, with 12 bases in between. This CDR3 is 14 amino acids long. In germline, CDR1 is SGHRS, CDR2 YFSETQ. The CDR3 nucleotides are TGCGCCAGCAGCTTGAGGGACCCAAGGTCACCCCTCCACTTT. Amino acids: CASSLRDPRSPLHF.

The rearrangement uses TRBV19 and TRBJ1-2, with TRBD1 identical over 10 bases. Germline V lookup: CDR1 LNHDA, CDR2 SQIVND (reference sequence). The ends lost 4 bases at V and 3 bases at J; junction bases unmatched: 11. This CDR3 comprises 17 residues. The CDR3 region is CASSNPFLTGGDYGYTF. CDR3 nucleotide sequence: TGTGCCAGTAGTAATCCTTTCTTGACAGGGGGCGACTATGGCTACACCTTC. Combining the CDR3 with reference TRBV19 and TRBJ1-2 gives the whole variable domain DGGITQSPKYLFRKEGQNVTLSCEQNLNHDAMYWYRQDPGQGLRLIYYSQIVNDFQKGDIAEGYSVSREKKESFPLTVTSAQKNPTAFYLCASSNPFLTGGDYGYTFGSGTRLTVV.

The chain links TRBV7-3 to TRBJ2-5; D gene ambiguous. Per germline, CDR1 SGHTA and CDR2 FQGTGA. This CDR3 has 13 amino acids. Between the trimmed V and J ends, which lost 5 bases and 2 bases, there was a span of 9 bases. CDR3 residues: CASSEDNQETQYF. The DNA of the CDR3 is TGTGCCAGCAGCGAAGACAATCAAGAGACCCAGTACTTC.

The CDR3 loop reads CARYCGETGSSYEQYF. In DNA, the CDR3 is TGTGCCAGATATTGTGGAGAGACGGGGAGCTCCTACGAGCAGTACTTC. The rearrangement uses TRBV28 and TRBJ2-7, with a tentative D call TRBD2 (5 bases). The CDR3 extends over 16 amino acids. Trimming cost V 9 bases and J 0 bases, with 21 bases left between them. Germline CDR1 is MDHEN and CDR2 is SYDVKM.

Comments on this clone: The junction does not match germline at one end; this may be a read error. This sequence joins TRBV7-7 and TRBJ1-1, with D unresolved. The CDR3 runs to 10 residues. Germline CDR1 and CDR2: SSHAT and FNYEAQ (reference sequence). Here the CDR3 DNA reads TGTGCTAGCAGCTGGGCTGAAGCTTTCTTT. As protein: CASSWAEAFF.

The chain employs TRBV12-5 and TRBJ2-1, with 9 bases matching TRBD2. V shed 3 bases, J shed 8 bases, and the junction held 17 bases outside the gene matches. In germline, CDR1 is LGHNT, CDR2 FRNRAP. The CDR3 runs to 18 residues. In nucleotides, the CDR3 is TGTGCTAGTGGTTTCCACATAGCGGGAGCGCCCCAGGGCGATGAGCAGTTCTTC. Amino acids: CASGFHIAGAPQGDEQFF.

The rearrangement joins TRBV4-3 to TRBJ2-3; D is undetermined. The CDR3 contains 13 residues. Germline V lookup: CDR1 LGHNA, CDR2 YSLEER. Trimming took off 0 bases at V and 6 bases at J, with 7 bases between the two ends. As DNA, the CDR3 is TGCGCCAGCAGCCAAGATGCCTGGGATACGCAGTATTTT. This gives the protein CASSQDAWDTQYF.

The count of this clone is one. V is TRBV5-5 and J is TRBJ2-2; D ambiguous. The length of the CDR3 is 15 residues. CDR1 SGHKS and CDR2 YYEKEE come from the germline V gene (reference sequence). V was trimmed by 5 bases and J by 5 bases, leaving 16 bases between them. The CDR3 DNA sequence: TGTGCCAGCAGTTTTGACCCGGGTGGGACCGGGGAGCTGTTTTTT. Protein product: CASSFDPGGTGELFF.

The chain uses TRBV27 and TRBJ1-1; 9 bases are shared with TRBD1. CDR3 length equals 13 residues. Germline assignment: CDR1 MNHEY and CDR2 SMNVEV (reference sequence). Trimming removed 6 bases from V and 5 bases from J; junction bases left unmatched: 4. The CDR3 spells CASSGTGRTEAFF. CDR3 DNA: TGTGCCAGCAGCGGGACAGGGCGAACTGAAGCTTTCTTT.

Written as DNA, the CDR3 is TGTGCCAGCAGCTTATTTAGCCGACAGGGCCATAATTCACCCCTCCACTTT. Amino acids: CASSLFSRQGHNSPLHF. This rearrangement joins TRBV7-3 to TRBJ1-6; 7 bases are shared with TRBD1. V shed 2 bases, J shed 5 bases, and the junction held 9 bases outside the gene matches. CDR1 and CDR2 from the germline V gene are SGHTA and FQGTGA. The CDR3 totals 17 residues.

This chain links TRBV27 with TRBJ2-7, with no clear D. V lost 5 bases and J 3 bases, leaving 11 bases between the germline ends. This CDR3 comprises 13 residues. The V gene's germline CDR1 is MNHEY and CDR2 SMNVEV (reference sequence). The CDR3 region is CASSPQVNYEQYF. The DNA for the CDR3 is TGTGCCAGCAGTCCCCAGGTCAACTACGAGCAGTACTTC.

The chain employs TRBV4-3 and TRBJ2-1; no reliable D call. The CDR3 sequence is 13 residues long. Looked up from germline, CDR1 is LGHNA and CDR2 is YSLEER. Trimming took off 0 bases at V and 4 bases at J, with 4 bases between the two ends. DNA for the CDR3: TGCGCCAGCAGCCAAGACGGATACAATGAGCAGTTCTTC. Encoded protein: CASSQDGYNEQFF.

This chain links TRBV6-5 with TRBJ2-7; D remains ambiguous. This CDR3 contains 14 residues. V lost 2 bases and J 0 bases, leaving 8 bases between the germline ends. Germline CDR1 MNHEY, CDR2 SVGAGI. The CDR3 loop is CASSYGRSSYEQYF. The CDR3, as DNA: TGTGCCAGCAGTTACGGACGGAGCTCCTACGAGCAGTACTTC.

The J gene is TRBJ2-7, the V gene TRBV19; D is perhaps TRBD2 (6 bases). Trimming removed 4 bases from V and 3 bases from J, with 19 bases in between. The CDR3 contains 16 residues. Germline values: CDR1 LNHDA, CDR2 SQIVND (reference sequence). The CDR3 is CASSRVPGAVDYEQYF. CDR3 DNA sequence: TGTGCCAGTAGTAGGGTCCCGGGAGCCGTGGACTACGAGCAGTACTTC.

The chain carries TRBV7-2 and TRBJ2-7; the D is unclear. The CDR3 runs 14 residues. Germline V lookup: CDR1 SGHTA, CDR2 FQGNSA. Trimming cost V 5 bases and J 5 bases, with 16 bases left between them. In nucleotides, the CDR3 is TGTGCCAGCAGCCGAACCAATGGGCTGAACGAGCAGTACTTC. Residues: CASSRTNGLNEQYF. Full variable domain (remainder filled in from reference TRBV7-2 and TRBJ2-7): GAGVSQSPSNKVTEKGKDVELRCDPISGHTALYWYRQSLGQGLEFLIYFQGNSAPDKSGLPSDRFSAERTGGSVSTLTIQRTQQEDSAVYLCASSRTNGLNEQYFGPGTRLTVT.

This clone was seen only once. V usage is TRBV7-3 and J usage is TRBJ2-3, with no clear D. V was clipped by 4 bases and J by 2 bases, with 7 bases between them. The CDR3 loop spans 13 amino acids. Germline CDR1 SGHTA, CDR2 FQGTGA. CDR3 loop: CASSSKYTDTQYF. In DNA, the CDR3 is TGTGCCAGCAGCTCAAAATACACAGATACGCAGTATTTT.